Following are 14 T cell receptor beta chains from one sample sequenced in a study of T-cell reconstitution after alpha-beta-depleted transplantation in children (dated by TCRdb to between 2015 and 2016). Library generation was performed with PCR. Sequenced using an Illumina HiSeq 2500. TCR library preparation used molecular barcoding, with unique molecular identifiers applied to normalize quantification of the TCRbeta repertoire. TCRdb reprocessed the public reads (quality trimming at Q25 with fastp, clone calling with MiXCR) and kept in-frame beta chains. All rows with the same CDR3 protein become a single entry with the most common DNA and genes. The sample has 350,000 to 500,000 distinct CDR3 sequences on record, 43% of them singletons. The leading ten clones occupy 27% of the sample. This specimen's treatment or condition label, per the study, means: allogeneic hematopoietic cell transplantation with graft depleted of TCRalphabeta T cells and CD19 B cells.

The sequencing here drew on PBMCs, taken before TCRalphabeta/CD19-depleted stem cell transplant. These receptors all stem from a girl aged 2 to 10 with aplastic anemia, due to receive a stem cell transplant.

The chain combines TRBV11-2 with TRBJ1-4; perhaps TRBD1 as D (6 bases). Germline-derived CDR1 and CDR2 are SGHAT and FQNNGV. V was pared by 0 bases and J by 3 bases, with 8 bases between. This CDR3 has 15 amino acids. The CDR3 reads CASSLDDRPNEKLFF. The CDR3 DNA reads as TGTGCCAGCAGCTTAGACGACAGGCCTAATGAAAAACTGTTTTTT.

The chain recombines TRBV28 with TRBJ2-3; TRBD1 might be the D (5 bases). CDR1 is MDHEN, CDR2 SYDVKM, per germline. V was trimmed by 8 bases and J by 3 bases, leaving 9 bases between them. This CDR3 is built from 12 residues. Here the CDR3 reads CASAQVTDTQYF. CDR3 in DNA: TGTGCCAGCGCACAGGTTACAGATACGCAGTATTTT.

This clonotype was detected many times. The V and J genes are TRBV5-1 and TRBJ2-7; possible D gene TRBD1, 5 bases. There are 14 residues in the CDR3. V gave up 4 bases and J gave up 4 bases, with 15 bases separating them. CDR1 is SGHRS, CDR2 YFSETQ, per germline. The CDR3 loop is CASSMTATIYEQYF. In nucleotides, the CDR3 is TGCGCCAGCAGCATGACAGCTACTATATACGAGCAGTACTTC.

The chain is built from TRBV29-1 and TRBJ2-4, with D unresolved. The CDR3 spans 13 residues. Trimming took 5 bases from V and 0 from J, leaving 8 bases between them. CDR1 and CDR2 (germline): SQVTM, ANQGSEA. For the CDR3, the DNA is TGCAGCGTTTTTGGGTTAGCCAAAAACATTCAGTACTTC. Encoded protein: CSVFGLAKNIQYF.

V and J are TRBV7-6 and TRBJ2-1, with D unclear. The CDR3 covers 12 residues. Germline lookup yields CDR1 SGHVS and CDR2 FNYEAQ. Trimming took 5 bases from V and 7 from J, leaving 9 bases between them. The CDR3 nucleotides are TGTGCCAGCAGCGGGGTGCGGAATGAGCAGTTCTTC. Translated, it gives CASSGVRNEQFF.

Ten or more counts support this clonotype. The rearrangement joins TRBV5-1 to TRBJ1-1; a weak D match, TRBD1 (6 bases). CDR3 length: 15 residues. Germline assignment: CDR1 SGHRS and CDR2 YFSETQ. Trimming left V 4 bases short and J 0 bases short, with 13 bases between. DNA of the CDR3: TGCGCCAGCAGCCTAGGACAGAGGTTGAACACTGAAGCTTTCTTT. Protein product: CASSLGQRLNTEAFF.

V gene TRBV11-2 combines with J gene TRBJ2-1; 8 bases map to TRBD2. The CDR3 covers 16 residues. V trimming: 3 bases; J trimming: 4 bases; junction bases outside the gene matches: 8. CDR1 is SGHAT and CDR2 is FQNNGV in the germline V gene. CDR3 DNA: TGTGCCAGCAGCTTTTCTGCGGGAGGCTTGTACAATGAGCAGTTCTTC. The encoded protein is CASSFSAGGLYNEQFF.

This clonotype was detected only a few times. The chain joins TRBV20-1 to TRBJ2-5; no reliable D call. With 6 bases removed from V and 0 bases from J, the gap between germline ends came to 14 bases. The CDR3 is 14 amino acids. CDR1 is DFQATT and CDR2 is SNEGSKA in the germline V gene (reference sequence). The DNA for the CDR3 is TGCAGTGCCCCAATAGGGCTGTACCAAGAGACCCAGTACTTC. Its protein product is CSAPIGLYQETQYF.

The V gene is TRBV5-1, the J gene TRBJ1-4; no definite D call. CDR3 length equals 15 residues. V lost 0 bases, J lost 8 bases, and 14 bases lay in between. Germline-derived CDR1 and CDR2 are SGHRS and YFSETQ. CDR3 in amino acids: CASSLAPAIAEKLFF. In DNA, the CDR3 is TGCGCCAGCAGCTTGGCCCCGGCAATAGCGGAAAAACTGTTTTTT.

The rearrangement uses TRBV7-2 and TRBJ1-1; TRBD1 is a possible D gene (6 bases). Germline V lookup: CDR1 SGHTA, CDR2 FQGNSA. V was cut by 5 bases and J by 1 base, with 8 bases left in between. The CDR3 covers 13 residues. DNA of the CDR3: TGTGCCAGCAGCGGGGGGCCGAACACTGAAGCTTTCTTT. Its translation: CASSGGPNTEAFF.

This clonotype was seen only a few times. The CDR3 DNA reads TGTGCCACCAGCAGCTTTTCGGCGGGCGGGAATGAGCAGTTCTTC. Amino acids: CATSSFSAGGNEQFF. The chain uses TRBV15 and TRBJ2-1; tentatively, D is TRBD2 (5 bases). V lost 3 bases, J lost 7 bases, and 16 bases lay in between. This CDR3 spans 15 amino acids. The germline V gene encodes CDR1 LNHNV and CDR2 YYDKDF (reference sequence).

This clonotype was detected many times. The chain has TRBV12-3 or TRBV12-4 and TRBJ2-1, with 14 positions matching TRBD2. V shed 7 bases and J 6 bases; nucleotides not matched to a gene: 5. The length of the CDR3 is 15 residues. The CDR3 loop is CASTTGTSGGNEQFF. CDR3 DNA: TGTGCCAGCACCACCGGGACTAGCGGGGGCAATGAGCAGTTCTTC.

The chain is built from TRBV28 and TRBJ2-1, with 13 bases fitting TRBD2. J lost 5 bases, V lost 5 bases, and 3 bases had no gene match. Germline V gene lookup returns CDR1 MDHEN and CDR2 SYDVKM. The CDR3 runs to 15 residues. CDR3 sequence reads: CASSTGTSGNNEQFF. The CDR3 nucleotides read TGTGCCAGCAGTACCGGGACTAGCGGGAACAATGAGCAGTTCTTC.

The CDR3 loop reads CASSLERLANEQFF. CDR3 coding DNA: TGTGCCAGCAGCCTCGAAAGACTAGCGAATGAGCAGTTCTTC. This chain links TRBV7-2 with TRBJ2-1, with 8 bases matching TRBD2. Germline lookup yields CDR1 SGHTA and CDR2 FQGNSA. CDR3 length: 14 residues. V shed 5 bases and J 7 bases; nucleotides not matched to a gene: 7.